The clone carrying this TCR beta chain was seen only a few times. Antigen: not known. Trimming shortened V by 6 bases and J by 4 bases, and 15 bases separated the two germline ends. The CDR3 is made up of 14 amino acids. Looked up from germline, CDR1 is MNHNS and CDR2 is SASEGT. Hyperthyroidism in the patients, aged 18 to 65, was newly diagnosed and under 2 months in duration. Regions amplified from RNA transcripts were the TCR beta CDR3 regions. First-round RT-PCR of the TCR CDR3 relied on the HTBI primer set. TCRdb recomputed calls from the multiplex PCR reads with MiXCR, one row per CDR3 protein. The sample contains 340,000 or so distinct CDR3 sequences, 18% of which appear only once. The data derive from a study of T cells in Graves' hyperthyroidism and ophthalmopathy. General observations from the study: A 13 V-J model separated ophthalmopathy from stable hyperthyroidism.

The chain has TRBV6-1 and TRBJ1-1; the D gene is possibly TRBD1 (5 bases). The sequence came from a woman between 50 and 59 years old with Graves' hyperthyroidism. The material sequenced was blood. This CDR3 is CASSGGGSVTEAFF. Here the CDR3 DNA reads TGTGCCAGCAGCGGCGGGGGATCGGTCACTGAAGCTTTCTTT.